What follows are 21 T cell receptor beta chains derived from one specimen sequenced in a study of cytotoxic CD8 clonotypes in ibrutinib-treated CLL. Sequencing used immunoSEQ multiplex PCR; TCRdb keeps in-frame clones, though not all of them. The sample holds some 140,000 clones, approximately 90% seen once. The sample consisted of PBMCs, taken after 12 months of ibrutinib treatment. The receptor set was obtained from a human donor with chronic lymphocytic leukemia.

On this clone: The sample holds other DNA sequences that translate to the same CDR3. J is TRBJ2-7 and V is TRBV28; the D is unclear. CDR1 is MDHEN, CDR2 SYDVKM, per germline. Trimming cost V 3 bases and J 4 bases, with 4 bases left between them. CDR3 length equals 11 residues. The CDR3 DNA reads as TGTGCCAGCAGTTTTGGGTACGAGCAGTACTTC. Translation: CASSFGYEQYF.

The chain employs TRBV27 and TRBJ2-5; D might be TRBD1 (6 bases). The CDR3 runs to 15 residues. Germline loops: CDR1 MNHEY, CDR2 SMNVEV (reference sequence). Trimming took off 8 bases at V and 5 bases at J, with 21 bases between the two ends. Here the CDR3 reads CASGTLLQGRETQYF. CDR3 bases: TGTGCCAGCGGAACCCTTTTACAGGGCAGGGAGACCCAGTACTTC.

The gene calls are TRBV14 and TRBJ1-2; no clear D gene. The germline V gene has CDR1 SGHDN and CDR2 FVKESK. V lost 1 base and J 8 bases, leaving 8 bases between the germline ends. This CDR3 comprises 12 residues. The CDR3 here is CASSQGGGGYTF. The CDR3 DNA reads TGTGCCAGCAGCCAAGGGGGTGGCGGCTACACCTTC.

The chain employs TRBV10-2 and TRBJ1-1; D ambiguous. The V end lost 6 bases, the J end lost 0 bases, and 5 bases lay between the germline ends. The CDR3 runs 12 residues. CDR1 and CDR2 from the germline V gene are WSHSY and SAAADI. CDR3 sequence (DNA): TGCGCCAGCAGGAATCTGAACACTGAAGCTTTCTTT. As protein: CASRNLNTEAFF.

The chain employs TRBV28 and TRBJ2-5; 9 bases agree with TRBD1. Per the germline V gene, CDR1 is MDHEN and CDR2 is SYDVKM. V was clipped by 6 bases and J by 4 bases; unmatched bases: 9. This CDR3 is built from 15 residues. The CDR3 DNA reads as TGTGCCAGCAGCCGGCCGACAGGGGGATCAGAGACCCAGTACTTC. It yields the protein CASSRPTGGSETQYF.

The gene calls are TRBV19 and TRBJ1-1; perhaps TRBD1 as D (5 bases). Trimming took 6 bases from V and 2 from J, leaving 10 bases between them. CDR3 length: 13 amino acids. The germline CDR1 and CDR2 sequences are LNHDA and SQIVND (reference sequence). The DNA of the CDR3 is TGTGCCAGTAGACCGACAGTAAACACTGAAGCTTTCTTT. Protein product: CASRPTVNTEAFF.

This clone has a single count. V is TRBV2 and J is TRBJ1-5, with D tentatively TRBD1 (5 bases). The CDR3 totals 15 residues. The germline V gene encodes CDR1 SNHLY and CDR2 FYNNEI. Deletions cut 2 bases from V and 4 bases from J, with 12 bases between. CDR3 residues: CASSEQKQGNQPQHF. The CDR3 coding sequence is TGTGCCAGCAGTGAACAGAAGCAGGGAAATCAGCCCCAGCATTTT.

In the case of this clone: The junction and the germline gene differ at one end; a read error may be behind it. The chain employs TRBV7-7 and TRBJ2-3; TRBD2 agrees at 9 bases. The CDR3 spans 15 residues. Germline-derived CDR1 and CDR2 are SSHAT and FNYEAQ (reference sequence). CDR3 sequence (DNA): TGTGCTAGCAGTCCCCGAGCGGGAGGAGTAGATACGCAGTATTTT. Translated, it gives CASSPRAGGVDTQYF.

The CDR3 loop is CASSPASSRGGETQYF. The DNA of the CDR3 is TGTGCCAGCTCACCGGCCTCAAGCAGGGGAGGCGAGACCCAGTACTTC. This chain joins TRBV18 and TRBJ2-5; tentatively, D is TRBD1 or TRBD2 (6 bases each). CDR3 length: 16 residues. Looked up from germline, CDR1 is KGHSH and CDR2 is LQKENI. Trimming pared 3 bases from V and 5 bases from J, leaving 19 bases between.

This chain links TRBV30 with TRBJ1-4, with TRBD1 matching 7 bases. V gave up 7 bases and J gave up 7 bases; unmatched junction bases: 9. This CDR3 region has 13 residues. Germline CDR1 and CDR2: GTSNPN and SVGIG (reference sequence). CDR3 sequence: CASRQGSGEKLFF. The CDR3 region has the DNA TGTGCCTCACGACAGGGTTCTGGTGAAAAACTGTTTTTT.

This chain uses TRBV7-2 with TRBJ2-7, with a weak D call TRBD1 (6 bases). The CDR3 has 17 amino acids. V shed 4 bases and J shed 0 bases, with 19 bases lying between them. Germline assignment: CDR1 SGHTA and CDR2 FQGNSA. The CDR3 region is CASSSRVGTGSSYEQYF. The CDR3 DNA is TGTGCCAGCAGCTCAAGGGTGGGTACAGGGAGCTCCTACGAGCAGTACTTC.

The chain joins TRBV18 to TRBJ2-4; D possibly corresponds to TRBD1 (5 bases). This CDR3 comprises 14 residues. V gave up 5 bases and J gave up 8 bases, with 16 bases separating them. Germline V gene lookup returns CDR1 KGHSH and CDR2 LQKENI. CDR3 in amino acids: CASSFRKGLDIQYF. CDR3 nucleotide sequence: TGTGCCAGCTCATTCCGTAAGGGGCTGGACATTCAGTACTTC.

The CDR3 reads CASSSPARSEQFF. CDR3 bases: TGTGCCAGCAGTTCCCCCGCCCGTAGTGAGCAGTTCTTC. The V and J genes are TRBV28 and TRBJ2-1; D is unresolved. The CDR3 extends over 13 amino acids. Trimming removed 4 bases from V and 9 bases from J, with 13 bases in between. The germline CDR1 and CDR2 sequences are MDHEN and SYDVKM.

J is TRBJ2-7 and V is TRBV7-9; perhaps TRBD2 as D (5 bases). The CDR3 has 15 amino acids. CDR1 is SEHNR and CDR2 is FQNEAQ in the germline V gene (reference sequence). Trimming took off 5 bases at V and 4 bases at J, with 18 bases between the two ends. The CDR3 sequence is CASSADWAGGYEQYF. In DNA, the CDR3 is TGTGCCAGCAGCGCAGACTGGGCTGGAGGATACGAGCAGTACTTC.

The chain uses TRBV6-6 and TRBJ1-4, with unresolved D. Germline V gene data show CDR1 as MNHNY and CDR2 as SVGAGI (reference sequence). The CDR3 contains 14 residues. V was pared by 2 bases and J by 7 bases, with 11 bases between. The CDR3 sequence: CASSYADMGEKLFF. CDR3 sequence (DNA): TGTGCCAGCAGTTACGCGGATATGGGTGAAAAACTGTTTTTT.

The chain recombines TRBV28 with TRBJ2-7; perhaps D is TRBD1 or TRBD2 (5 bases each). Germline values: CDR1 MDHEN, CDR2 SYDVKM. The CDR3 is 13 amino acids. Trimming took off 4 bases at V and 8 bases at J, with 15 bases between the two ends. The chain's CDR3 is CASSSGGHSKQYF. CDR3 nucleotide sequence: TGTGCCAGCAGTTCCGGAGGACATTCTAAGCAGTACTTC.

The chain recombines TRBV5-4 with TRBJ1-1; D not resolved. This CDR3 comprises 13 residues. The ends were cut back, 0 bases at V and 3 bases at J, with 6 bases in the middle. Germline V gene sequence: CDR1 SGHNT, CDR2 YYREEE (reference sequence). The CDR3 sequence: CASSLVSDTEAFF. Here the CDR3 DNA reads TGTGCCAGCAGCTTGGTATCTGACACTGAAGCTTTCTTT.

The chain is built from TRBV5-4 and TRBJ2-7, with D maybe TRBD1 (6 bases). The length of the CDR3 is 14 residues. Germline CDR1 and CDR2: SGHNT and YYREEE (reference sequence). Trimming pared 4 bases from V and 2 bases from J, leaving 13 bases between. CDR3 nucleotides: TGTGCCAGCAGCCAACGGACAGAGCCCTACGAGCAGTACTTC. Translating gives CASSQRTEPYEQYF.

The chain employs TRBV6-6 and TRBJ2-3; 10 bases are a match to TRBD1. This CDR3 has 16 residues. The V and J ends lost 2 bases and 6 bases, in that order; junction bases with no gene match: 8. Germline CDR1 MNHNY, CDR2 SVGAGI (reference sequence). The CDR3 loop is CASSYDRGLVGDTQYF. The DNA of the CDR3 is TGTGCCAGCAGTTACGACAGGGGGCTGGTTGGGGATACGCAGTATTTT.

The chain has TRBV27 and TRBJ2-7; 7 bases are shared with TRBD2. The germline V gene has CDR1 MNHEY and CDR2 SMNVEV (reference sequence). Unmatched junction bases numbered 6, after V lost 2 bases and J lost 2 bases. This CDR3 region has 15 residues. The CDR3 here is CASSLDPTSAYEQYF. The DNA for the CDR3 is TGTGCCAGCAGTTTAGACCCTACTAGCGCCTACGAGCAGTACTTC.

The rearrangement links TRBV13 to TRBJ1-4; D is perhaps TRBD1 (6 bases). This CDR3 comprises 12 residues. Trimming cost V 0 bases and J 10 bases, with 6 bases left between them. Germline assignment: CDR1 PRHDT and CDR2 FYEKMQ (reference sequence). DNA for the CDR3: TGTGCCAGCAGCTTAGGAGGGGGAAAACTGTTTTTT. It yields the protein CASSLGGGKLFF.